This T cell receptor (beta chain) originates from a study of blood T cells in healthy people across ages. Isolation per sample recovered at least 6 million PBMCs. V shed 1 base and J shed 2 bases, with 15 bases lying between them. The CDR3 has 16 residues. The second PCR ran roughly 6 to 11 cycles with a sample-barcoded 5' primer and J-beta primers. One entry per CDR3 protein, called by TCRdb with MiXCR from the 5' RACE reads. There are 1.5 million to 1.9 million distinct CDR3 sequences in the sample; around 40% occur only once, and around 4% lies in the top ten. This TCR came from a woman aged 18 to 35 in good health. The V gene is TRBV12-3 or TRBV12-4, the J gene TRBJ2-7, with a tentative D call TRBD2 (6 bases). The source material was blood. The CDR3 here is CASSLGGVGGTYEQYF. CDR3 bases: TGTGCCAGCAGTTTAGGAGGGGTCGGAGGGACCTACGAGCAGTACTTC.